The next 22 T cell receptor beta chains were all read from a single sample in a study of OX40 agonist ivuxolimab in advanced cancers. Only in-frame clones appear in the TCRdb table, and some are missing; sequencing was by immunoSEQ multiplex PCR. The repertoire holds under 70,000 clones, with about 89% as singletons. The sample here was CD4+ or CD8+ T cells sorted from blood, taken in a trial of the OX40 agonist ivuxolimab. The receptors come from an adult with an advanced solid tumor such as melanoma, head and neck, liver or kidney cancer.

The chain employs TRBV30 and TRBJ1-1; no firm D call. The V and J ends lost 2 bases and 0 bases respectively, with 7 bases between them. CDR1 and CDR2 from the germline V gene are GTSNPN and SVGIG (reference sequence). This CDR3 has 13 amino acids. The CDR3 here is CAWSRTMNTEAFF. The DNA of the CDR3 is TGTGCCTGGAGTCGGACTATGAACACTGAAGCTTTCTTT.

This rearrangement joins TRBV2 to TRBJ1-1; 9 nucleotides line up with TRBD1. In germline, CDR1 is SNHLY, CDR2 FYNNEI. Losses at the gene ends were 3 bases for V and 4 bases for J; bases not matched to a gene: 3. The CDR3 has 14 amino acids. CDR3 amino acids: CASSDQTGGTEAFF. DNA of the CDR3: TGTGCCAGCAGTGACCAGACAGGGGGCACTGAAGCTTTCTTT.

The chain employs TRBV9 and TRBJ2-2; 7 nucleotides match TRBD2. Germline lookup yields CDR1 SGDLS and CDR2 YYNGEE. The CDR3 is 16 residues long. The trim removed 0 bases at V and 4 bases at J, leaving 6 bases unmatched. CDR3 residues: CASSVGLAEATGELFF. Here the CDR3 DNA reads TGTGCCAGCAGCGTAGGGCTAGCGGAGGCCACCGGGGAGCTGTTTTTT.

The chain is built from TRBV7-2 and TRBJ2-4, with a tentative D call TRBD1 (6 bases). Germline V CDR1 and CDR2: SGHTA, FQGNSA. There are 14 residues in the CDR3. Trimming took off 1 base at V and 7 bases at J, with 11 bases between the two ends. In DNA, the CDR3 is TGTGCCAGCAGCTTAGACAGGGATACCAACATTCAGTACTTC. It specifies CASSLDRDTNIQYF. The variable domain in full, with the rest retrieved from reference TRBV7-2 and TRBJ2-4, is GAGVSQSPSNKVTEKGKDVELRCDPISGHTALYWYRQSLGQGLEFLIYFQGNSAPDKSGLPSDRFSAERTGGSVSTLTIQRTQQEDSAVYLCASSLDRDTNIQYFGAGTRLSVL.

The V call is TRBV7-2, the J call TRBJ2-1, with 7 nucleotides matching TRBD2. Germline trimming cut 6 bases from V and 4 bases from J; bases unmatched to any gene: 9. From germline, CDR1 is SGHTA and CDR2 FQGNSA. This CDR3 is built from 15 residues. The CDR3 DNA is TGTGCCAGCAGTATAGCTAGCGGAGTTTACAATGAGCAGTTCTTC. Translated, it gives CASSIASGVYNEQFF.

This clone was counted a single time. The chain joins TRBV29-1 to TRBJ1-5; 9 bases agree with TRBD1. The germline V gene has CDR1 SQVTM and CDR2 ANQGSEA. Unmatched junction bases numbered 5, after V lost 6 bases and J lost 5 bases. The CDR3 is 13 residues long. CDR3 DNA sequence: TGCAGCGTCAGGACAGGGGAGTATCAGCCCCAGCATTTT. It codes for CSVRTGEYQPQHF.

This chain connects TRBV19 to TRBJ1-1, with a weak D call TRBD1 (6 bases). This CDR3 spans 12 amino acids. The V end was cut by 5 bases, the J end by 12 bases, with 16 bases between. Germline CDR1 LNHDA, CDR2 SQIVND (reference sequence). In nucleotides, the CDR3 is TGTGCCAGTAGTGCCCGACAGGTTAAAACTTTCTTT. Translation gives CASSARQVKTFF.

This sequence joins TRBV2 and TRBJ1-4; D gene ambiguous. This CDR3 is 13 amino acids long. Germline values: CDR1 SNHLY, CDR2 FYNNEI. V was cut by 0 bases and J by 10 bases, with 9 bases left in between. The DNA for the CDR3 is TGTGCCAGCAGTGAAGCGCTAATTGTAAAACTGTTTTTT. Translation gives CASSEALIVKLFF. Using reference TRBV2 and TRBJ1-4 for the parts outside the CDR3, the full variable domain is EPEVTQTPSHQVTQMGQEVILRCVPISNHLYFYWYRQILGQKVEFLVSFYNNEISEKSEIFDDQFSVERPDGSNFTLKIRSTKLEDSAMYFCASSEALIVKLFFGSGTQLSVL.

CDR3 sequence: CASSLFRGLEDTQYF. The CDR3 DNA reads TGTGCCAGCAGTTTATTCAGGGGGCTCGAGGATACGCAGTATTTT. The V call is TRBV27, the J call TRBJ2-3; 8 bases match TRBD1. J gave up 6 bases and V 1 base, and 6 bases lay outside the gene matches. The CDR3 loop spans 15 amino acids. CDR1 is MNHEY and CDR2 is SMNVEV in the germline V gene (reference sequence).

The chain joins TRBV28 to TRBJ1-4; no clear D gene. Germline CDR1 reads MDHEN; CDR2 reads SYDVKM. The V gene lost 5 bases and the J gene lost 5 bases, with 24 bases spanning the gap. The CDR3 loop spans 18 amino acids. The CDR3, as DNA: TGTGCCAGCAGTGAATACGACCCCCAGTGGGGTCCGAATGAAAAACTGTTTTTT. It yields the protein CASSEYDPQWGPNEKLFF.

The chain combines TRBV5-4 with TRBJ2-3; D possibly corresponds to TRBD2 (6 bases). This CDR3 is built from 16 residues. Per germline, CDR1 SGHNT and CDR2 YYREEE (reference sequence). Trimming removed 4 bases from V and 0 bases from J, with 15 bases in between. Written as DNA, the CDR3 is TGTGCCAGCAGCAAGGCCCTAGGGACTAGCACAGATACGCAGTATTTT. As protein: CASSKALGTSTDTQYF.

The genes are TRBV14 and TRBJ2-1; D ambiguous. V shed 4 bases and J shed 5 bases, with 12 bases lying between them. The CDR3 consists of 14 residues. CDR1 SGHDN and CDR2 FVKESK come from the germline V gene. CDR3 DNA: TGTGCCAGCAGCCGCCGAATCCGGGACAATGAGCAGTTCTTC. Protein: CASSRRIRDNEQFF.

This clone was picked up one time. The chain recombines TRBV5-1 with TRBJ2-1, with 8 bases matching TRBD1. This CDR3 has 19 residues. CDR1 is SGHRS, CDR2 YFSETQ, per germline. Losses at the gene ends were 4 bases for V and 0 bases for J; bases not matched to a gene: 15. CDR3 protein: CASSHPPPDRVDSYNEQFF. CDR3 bases: TGCGCCAGCAGCCACCCCCCTCCGGACAGGGTTGACTCCTACAATGAGCAGTTCTTC.

The chain has TRBV11-2 and TRBJ2-3; 9 bases match TRBD2. The V gene's germline CDR1 is SGHAT and CDR2 FQNNGV. V shed 4 bases, J shed 2 bases, and the junction held 4 bases outside the gene matches. CDR3 size: 15 residues. CDR3: CASSSLAGYTDTQYF. CDR3 DNA: TGTGCCAGCAGCTCTCTAGCGGGGTACACAGATACGCAGTATTTT.

This clone showed up just a few times. V gene TRBV30 combines with J gene TRBJ1-3; D perhaps matches TRBD1 (5 bases). Germline V gives CDR1 GTSNPN, CDR2 SVGIG (reference sequence). The CDR3 runs to 17 residues. V gave up 5 bases and J gave up 0 bases, with 20 bases separating them. CDR3 nucleotide sequence: TGTGCCTGGGGGGGAGGTCGGCTGGGAATCTCTGGAAACACCATATATTTT. It is translated as CAWGGGRLGISGNTIYF.

The chain carries TRBV28 and TRBJ1-2; no clear D. The CDR3 spans 15 residues. V was shortened by 2 bases and J by 2 bases, with 12 bases between the two germline ends. The germline gives CDR1 MDHEN, CDR2 SYDVKM. CDR3 loop: CASSLGPAPNYGYTF. In nucleotides, the CDR3 is TGTGCCAGCAGTTTAGGGCCAGCACCGAACTATGGCTACACCTTC.

V gene TRBV7-2 combines with J gene TRBJ1-1; D gene unclear. There are 16 residues in the CDR3. Germline loops: CDR1 SGHTA, CDR2 FQGNSA. Deletions cut 5 bases from V and 0 bases from J, with 16 bases between. The CDR3 spells CASSPRSGRVNTEAFF. The CDR3 DNA follows: TGTGCCAGCAGCCCGCGGTCTGGGAGGGTGAACACTGAAGCTTTCTTT.

This clone is medium-sized within its sample. The chain combines TRBV7-9 with TRBJ2-7, with 10 bases that match TRBD1. The germline V gene encodes CDR1 SEHNR and CDR2 FQNEAQ (reference sequence). With V trimmed by 6 bases and J by 5 bases, 7 bases remained unmatched. The CDR3 is 14 residues long. The DNA for the CDR3 is TGTGCCAGCAGTAGGACAGGGGGAAGAGACGAGCAGTACTTC. Encoded protein: CASSRTGGRDEQYF.

The chain links TRBV5-1 to TRBJ2-3; 10 nucleotides align to TRBD2. Germline trimming cut 5 bases from V and 4 bases from J; bases unmatched to any gene: 10. The CDR3 sequence is 16 residues long. Germline CDR1 SGHRS, CDR2 YFSETQ. CDR3 residues: CASSGLAAIGADTQYF. CDR3 DNA: TGCGCCAGCAGTGGACTAGCGGCCATAGGCGCAGATACGCAGTATTTT. Full variable domain (rest looked up from reference TRBV5-1 and TRBJ2-3): KAGVTQTPRYLIKTRGQQVTLSCSPISGHRSVSWYQQTPGQGLQFLFEYFSETQRNKGNFPGRFSGRQFSNSRSEMNVSTLELGDSALYLCASSGLAAIGADTQYFGPGTRLTVL.

The chain is built from TRBV19 and TRBJ2-3, with TRBD2 as a possible D gene (5 bases). CDR1 is LNHDA, CDR2 SQIVND, per germline (reference sequence). V was shortened by 3 bases and J by 4 bases, with 11 bases between the two germline ends. This CDR3 contains 14 residues. CDR3 sequence: CASSIQRSADTQYF. The CDR3 DNA is TGTGCCAGTAGTATCCAGCGGTCGGCAGATACGCAGTATTTT. The whole variable domain, filled in from reference TRBV19 and TRBJ2-3, reads DGGITQSPKYLFRKEGQNVTLSCEQNLNHDAMYWYRQDPGQGLRLIYYSQIVNDFQKGDIAEGYSVSREKKESFPLTVTSAQKNPTAFYLCASSIQRSADTQYFGPGTRLTVL.

This chain joins TRBV9 and TRBJ2-2; 8 nucleotides agree with TRBD2. Germline CDR1 SGDLS, CDR2 YYNGEE. The V and J ends lost 4 bases and 0 bases, in that order; junction bases with no gene match: 2. This CDR3 has 15 amino acids. For the CDR3, the DNA is TGTGCCAGCAGCTCGGGACTAGCGAACACCGGGGAGCTGTTTTTT. Translating gives CASSSGLANTGELFF.

The CDR3 sequence: CASSGTSHLNQPQHF. CDR3 coding DNA: TGTGCCAGCAGCGGGACGTCGCACCTCAATCAGCCCCAGCATTTT. This chain uses TRBV2 with TRBJ1-5, with TRBD1 as a possible D gene (5 bases). Germline CDR1 reads SNHLY; CDR2 reads FYNNEI. The germline V and J ends were trimmed by 6 bases and 3 bases, with 15 bases remaining between them. This CDR3 has 15 residues.